The clone carrying this T cell receptor beta chain was counted at least ten times. Antigen: not known. These data originate in a study of T cells after yellow fever vaccination. The CDR3 is 14 residues long. Germline CDR1 and CDR2: DFQATT and SNEGSKA (reference sequence). J gave up 6 bases and V 6 bases, and 9 bases lay outside the gene matches. The study, taken as a whole, reports: Booster sampling recovered most clones from primary vaccination (roughly 97% CD4, around 88% CD8). Some clonotypes were seen in both the CD4 and the CD8 compartments. These made up a small share and likely arose from convergent recombination.

TCRdb ran MiXCR on the 5' RACE reads and lists one entry per CDR3 protein. The sample yields roughly 300,000 distinct CDR3 sequences, around 8.1% seen once. This TCR derives from a man between 18 and 29 years old who received the YFV17D yellow fever vaccine. The chain couples TRBV20-1 to TRBJ1-4; 8 bases line up with TRBD1. The sample consisted of PBMCs, taken about 49 days after the first yellow fever vaccination. The CDR3 nucleotides read TGCAGTGCCCGACGGACAGGGTTGTATGAAAAACTGTTTTTT. Translation gives CSARRTGLYEKLFF.